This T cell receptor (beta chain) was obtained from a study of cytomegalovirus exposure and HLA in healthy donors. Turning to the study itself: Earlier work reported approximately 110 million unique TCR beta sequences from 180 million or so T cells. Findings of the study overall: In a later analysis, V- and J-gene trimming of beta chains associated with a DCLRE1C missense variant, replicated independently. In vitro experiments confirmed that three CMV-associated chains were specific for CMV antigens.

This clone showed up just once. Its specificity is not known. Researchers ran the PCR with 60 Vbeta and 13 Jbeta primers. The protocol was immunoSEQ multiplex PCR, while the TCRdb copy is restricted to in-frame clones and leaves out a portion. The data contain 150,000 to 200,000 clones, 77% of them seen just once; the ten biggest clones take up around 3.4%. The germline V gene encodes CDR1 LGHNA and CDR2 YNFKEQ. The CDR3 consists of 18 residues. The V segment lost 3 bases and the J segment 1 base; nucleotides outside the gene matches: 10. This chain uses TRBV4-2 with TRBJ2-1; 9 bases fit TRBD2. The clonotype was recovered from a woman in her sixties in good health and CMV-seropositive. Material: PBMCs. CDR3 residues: CASSQSRMAGGSYNEQFF. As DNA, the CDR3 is TGTGCCAGCAGCCAGAGCCGTATGGCGGGAGGGTCCTACAATGAGCAGTTCTTC.